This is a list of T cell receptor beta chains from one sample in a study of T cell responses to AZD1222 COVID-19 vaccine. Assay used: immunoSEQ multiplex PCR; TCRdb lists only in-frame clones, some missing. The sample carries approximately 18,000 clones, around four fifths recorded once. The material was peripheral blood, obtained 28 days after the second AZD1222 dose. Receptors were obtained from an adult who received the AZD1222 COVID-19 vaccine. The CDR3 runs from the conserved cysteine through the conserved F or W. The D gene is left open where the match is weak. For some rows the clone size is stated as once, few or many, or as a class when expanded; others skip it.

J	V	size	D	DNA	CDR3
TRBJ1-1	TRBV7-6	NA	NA	TGTGCCAGCAGCGCGGTACTCGGGACTGGGAACACTGAAGCTTTCTTT	CASSAVLGTGNTEAFF
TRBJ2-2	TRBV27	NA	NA	TGTGCCAGCAGGTCCACCGGGGAGCTGTTTTTT	CASRSTGELFF
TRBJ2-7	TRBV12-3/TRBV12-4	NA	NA	TGTGCCAGCAGTTTCGGCAGGAACTACGAGCAGTACTTC	CASSFGRNYEQYF
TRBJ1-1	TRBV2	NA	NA	TGTGCCAGCAGCCTCCGGGCTCCTGGGACTGAAGCTTTCTTT	CASSLRAPGTEAFF
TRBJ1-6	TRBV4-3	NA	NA	TGCGCCAGCAGCCAAGAATCGTGGGACTATAATTCACCCCTCCACTTT	CASSQESWDYNSPLHF
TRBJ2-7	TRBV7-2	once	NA	TGTGCCAGCAGCTTCAACGCAGGGTCCGAGCAGTACTTC	CASSFNAGSEQYF
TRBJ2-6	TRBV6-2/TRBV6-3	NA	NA	TGTGCCAGCAGCCCCTACCGGGACCGGGCCAACGTCCTGACTTTC	CASSPYRDRANVLTF
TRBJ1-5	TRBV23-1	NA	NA	TGCGCCAGCAGTCAATCGGTTGCGCAAGGCAGCAATCAGCCCCAGCATTTT	CASSQSVAQGSNQPQHF
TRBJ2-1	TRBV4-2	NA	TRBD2	TGTGCCAGCAGCCAAGACAGAGCGGGGGCCAGGAATGAGCAGTTCTTC	CASSQDRAGARNEQFF
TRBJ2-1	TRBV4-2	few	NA	TGTGCCAGCAGCCAAGAGGATAGCGGGGACAGCTCCTACAATGAGCAGTTCTTC	CASSQEDSGDSSYNEQFF
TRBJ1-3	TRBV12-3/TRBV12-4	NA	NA	TGTGCCAGCAGTTGGGAAGACACCATATATTTT	CASSWEDTIYF
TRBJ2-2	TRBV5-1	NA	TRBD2	TGCGCCAGCAGCTTGGCGGGACTAGCGGGGTCCGGGGAGCTGTTTTTT	CASSLAGLAGSGELFF
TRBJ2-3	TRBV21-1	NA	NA	TGTGCCAGCAGCGTCTTCGGGGGAGATACGCAGTATTTT	CASSVFGGDTQYF
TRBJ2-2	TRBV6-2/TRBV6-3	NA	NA	TGTGCCAGCAGTTACCGCAGGGGACGGGAGGTCGGGGAGCTGTTTTTT	CASSYRRGREVGELFF
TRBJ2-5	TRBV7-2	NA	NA	TGTGCCAGCAGCTCGACTCCTCAAGAGACCCAGTACTTC	CASSSTPQETQYF
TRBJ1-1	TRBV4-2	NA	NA	TGTGCCAGCAGCCAAGATTCAGACATGAACACTGAAGCTTTCTTT	CASSQDSDMNTEAFF
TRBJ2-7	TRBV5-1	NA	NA	TGCGCCAGCAGCTTAGACAGAGTAGGCGAGCAGTACTTC	CASSLDRVGEQYF
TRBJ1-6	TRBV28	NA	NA	TGTGCCAGCAAGATGGGGGATTCACCCCTCCACTTT	CASKMGDSPLHF
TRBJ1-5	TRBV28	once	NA	TGTGCCATCGGACAGCCCTTTAGCAATCAGCCCCAGCATTTT	CAIGQPFSNQPQHF
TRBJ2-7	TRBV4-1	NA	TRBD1	TGCGCCAGCAGTCCCGGGACAGGGAGCAACGAGCAGTACTTC	CASSPGTGSNEQYF
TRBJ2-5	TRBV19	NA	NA	TGTGCCAGTAGTTCAGCGGCCATGGAGACCCAGTACTTC	CASSSAAMETQYF
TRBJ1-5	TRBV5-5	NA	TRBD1	TGTGCCAGCAGCTTGACGGTCAGGGGGTATAGTCAGCCCCAGCATTTT	CASSLTVRGYSQPQHF
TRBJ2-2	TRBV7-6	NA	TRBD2	TGTGCCAGCAGCTTTATTAGCGGGGACGACACCGGGGAGCTGTTTTTT	CASSFISGDDTGELFF
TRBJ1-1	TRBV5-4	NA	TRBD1	TGTGCCAGCAGCTTGCCCGGACAGGGGAACACTGAAGCTTTCTTT	CASSLPGQGNTEAFF
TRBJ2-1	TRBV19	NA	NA	TGTGCCAGTAGTCCCCTAGCTGAGGGGTACAATGAGCAGTTCTTC	CASSPLAEGYNEQFF
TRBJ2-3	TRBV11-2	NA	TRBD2	TGTGCCAGCAGCTTATACGGACTAGCGGGGGGGCAGGAGACGCAGTATTTT	CASSLYGLAGGQETQYF
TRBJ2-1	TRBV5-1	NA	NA	TGCGCCAGCAGCTTGATGGGGAACGGCAATGAGCAGTTCTTC	CASSLMGNGNEQFF
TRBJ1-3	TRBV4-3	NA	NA	TGCGCCAGCAGCCAAGATGGGCACTCCTCTGGAAACACCATATATTTT	CASSQDGHSSGNTIYF
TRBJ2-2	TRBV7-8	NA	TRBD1	TGTGCCAGCAGCTTAGGGACAGGGGGCGTTTACACCGGGGAGCTGTTTTTT	CASSLGTGGVYTGELFF
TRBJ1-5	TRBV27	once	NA	TGTGCCAGCAGTTTCACCGGGGCGGATCAGCCCCAGCATTTT	CASSFTGADQPQHF
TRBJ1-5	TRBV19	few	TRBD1	TGTGCCAGTAGCTTAGAAGGGGGCAGCAATCAGCCCCAGCATTTT	CASSLEGGSNQPQHF
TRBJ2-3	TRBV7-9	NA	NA	TGTGCCAGCAGCTTAACAGAGACAGATACGCAGTATTTT	CASSLTETDTQYF
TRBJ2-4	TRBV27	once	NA	TGTGCCAGCAGTCCTAGACAGTGGGGGAACATTCAGTACTTC	CASSPRQWGNIQYF
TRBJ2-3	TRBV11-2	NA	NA	TGTGCCACCGTCCGTGAGGGGCCCACAGATACGCAGTATTTT	CATVREGPTDTQYF
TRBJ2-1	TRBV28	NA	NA	TGTGCCAGCAGGTCCCCCGGGACCCTAAATGAGCAGTTCTTC	CASRSPGTLNEQFF
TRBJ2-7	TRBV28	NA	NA	TGTGCCAGCAGTTCCTCCGGCGGGGAGAGCTCCTACGAGCAGTACTTC	CASSSSGGESSYEQYF
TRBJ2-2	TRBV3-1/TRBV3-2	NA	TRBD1	TGTGCCAGCAGCTGGACAGGATCCACCGGGGAGCTGTTTTTT	CASSWTGSTGELFF
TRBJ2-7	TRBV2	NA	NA	TGTGCCAGCAGTGACCCGGGCCAGGGCTACGAGCAGTACTTC	CASSDPGQGYEQYF
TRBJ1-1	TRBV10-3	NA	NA	TGTGCCATCAGTGAGTCTCGAGGGTTGACTGAAGCTTTCTTT	CAISESRGLTEAFF
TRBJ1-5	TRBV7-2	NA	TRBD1	TGTGCCAGCAGCTTAGGGGGGAGGGGGCTTGGAAATCAGCCCCAGCATTTT	CASSLGGRGLGNQPQHF
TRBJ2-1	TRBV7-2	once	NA	TGTGCCAGCAGCTTAGTCCCGCACAGTTGGGAGGACAATGAGCAGTTCTTC	CASSLVPHSWEDNEQFF
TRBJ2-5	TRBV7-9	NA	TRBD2	TGTGCCAGCAGCCAGTCCGGGACTAGCGAGACCCAGTACTTC	CASSQSGTSETQYF
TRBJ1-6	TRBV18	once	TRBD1	TGTGCCAGCTCACCAAAACAGGGGCGGGATTCACCCCTCCACTTT	CASSPKQGRDSPLHF
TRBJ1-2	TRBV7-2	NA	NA	TGTGCCAGCAGCTTGGGGCGCGTCATTAGCTACACCTTC	CASSLGRVISYTF
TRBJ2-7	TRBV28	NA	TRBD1	TGTGCCAGCAGTTTCGGGCGACAGGGGGCTGTCTACGAGCAGTACTTC	CASSFGRQGAVYEQYF
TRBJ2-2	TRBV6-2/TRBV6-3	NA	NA	TGTGCCAGCAGTTTCTGGACCGGGGAGCTGTTTTTT	CASSFWTGELFF
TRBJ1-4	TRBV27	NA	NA	TGTGCCAGCAGTTATGGCCCCAGAGAAAAACTGTTTTTT	CASSYGPREKLFF
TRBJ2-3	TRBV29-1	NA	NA	TGCAGCGTTGTTCCGTGGCAGGGCACAGATACGCAGTATTTT	CSVVPWQGTDTQYF
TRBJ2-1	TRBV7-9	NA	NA	TGTGCGGGGGGAGGCTCCTACAATGAGCAGTTCTTC	CAGGGSYNEQFF
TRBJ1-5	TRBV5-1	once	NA	TGCGCCAGCAGCTCCACTAGCAATCAGCCCCAGCATTTT	CASSSTSNQPQHF
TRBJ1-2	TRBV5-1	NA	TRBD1	TGCGCCAGCCGAGATGGGACAGCCGTGCGGACCTTC	CASRDGTAVRTF
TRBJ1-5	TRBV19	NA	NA	TGTGCCAGTAGCTCTCCGACCCCGCTCACGCTTGATCAGCCCCAGCATTTT	CASSSPTPLTLDQPQHF
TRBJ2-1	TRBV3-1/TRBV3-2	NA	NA	TGTGCCAGCAGCCTAACGACTGATAAGCAGTTCTTC	CASSLTTDKQFF